The T cell receptor (beta chain) under discussion was sequenced for a study of blood T cell repertoires in COVID-19. Study-level background: COVID-19 samples from acute and convalescent phases originated in the United States, Italy and Spain. The analysed material was cDNA or gDNA that came from T cells, B-cell-depleted T cells, or PBMCs.

Per the study methods: Amplification of reference gene primers was used by the study to estimate nucleated cell counts. The data were produced by immunoSEQ multiplex PCR, yet TCRdb's version contains in-frame clones alone and is incomplete. V, J and clone size were drawn from that table, and D and trimming were deduced from the DNA. The sample consists of 95,000 to 120,000 clones, approximately 88% of them appearing once. What was sequenced was peripheral blood. This TCR came from a human donor in a cohort sampled during active COVID-19.

CDR3 DNA: TGTGCCAGCAGTTACTCGAGGGGGGGCGGGCAGCCCCAGCATTTT. Amino acid sequence: CASSYSRGGGQPQHF. This sequence joins TRBV6-5 and TRBJ1-5, with D possibly being TRBD1 (6 bases). The CDR3 is 15 residues long. With 0 bases removed from V and 7 bases from J, the gap between germline ends came to 13 bases. In germline, CDR1 is MNHEY, CDR2 SVGAGI.